The rows below give T cell receptor beta chains drawn from one sample of a study of T cells after yellow fever vaccination. TCRdb passed the 5' RACE reads through MiXCR, listing each CDR3 protein once. Of under 400,000 distinct CDR3 sequences detected, about 12% appear once; the ten largest clones hold approximately 3.4%. Sequencing used CD4+ T cells sorted from PBMCs, obtained 15 days after the yellow fever booster vaccination. The receptor source for this set is a man aged 18 to 30 who received the YFV17D yellow fever vaccine. Both conserved end residues are trimmed from each CDR3. A D gene is named only where the DNA matches it firmly.

V,J,D,CDR3
TRBV3-1,TRBJ1-2,-,ASSHQAIQTYGYT
TRBV6-5,TRBJ2-3,-,ASSRTGGLLTDTQY
TRBV18,TRBJ2-7,TRBD1,ASSPGQGDYEQY
TRBV20-1,TRBJ2-4,TRBD2,SACLAGGLPAKNIQY
TRBV7-2,TRBJ2-1,-,ASSLLLSNEQF
TRBV20-1,TRBJ2-1,TRBD2,SARGAGGPFYNEQF
TRBV5-1,TRBJ2-5,-,ASRAQPGEETQY
TRBV5-6,TRBJ1-2,-,ASSLGQTGYYGYT
TRBV6-2/TRBV6-3,TRBJ2-4,TRBD1,ASSLPTGWIQY
TRBV12-3/TRBV12-4,TRBJ2-6,-,ASSMGAGANVLT